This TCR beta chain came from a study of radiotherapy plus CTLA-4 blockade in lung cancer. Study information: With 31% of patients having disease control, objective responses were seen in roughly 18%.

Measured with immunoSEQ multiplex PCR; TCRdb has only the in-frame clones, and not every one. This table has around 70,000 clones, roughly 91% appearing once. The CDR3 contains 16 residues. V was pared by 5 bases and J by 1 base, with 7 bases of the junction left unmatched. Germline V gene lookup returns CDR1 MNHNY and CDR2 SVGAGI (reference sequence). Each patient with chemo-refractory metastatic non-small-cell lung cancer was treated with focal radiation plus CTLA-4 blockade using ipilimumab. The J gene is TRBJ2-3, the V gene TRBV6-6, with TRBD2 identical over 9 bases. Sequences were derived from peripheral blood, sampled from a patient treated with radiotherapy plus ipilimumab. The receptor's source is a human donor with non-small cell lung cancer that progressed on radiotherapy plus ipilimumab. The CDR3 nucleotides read TGTGCCAGCAGTGCGGGGGGGATCGTTCGCACAGATACGCAGTATTTT. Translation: CASSAGGIVRTDTQYF.